A selection of T cell receptor beta chains follows, all from one sample in a study of early T cells in non-severe SARS-CoV-2 infection. TCRdb ran MiXCR on the 5' RACE reads and lists one entry per CDR3 protein. There are fewer than 75,000 distinct CDR3 sequences in the sample; roughly a sixth occur only once, and almost 9% lies in the top ten. The sequencing used whole blood, collected at baseline. These receptors were taken from an adult who was a healthcare worker with PCR-confirmed SARS-CoV-2 infection or an uninfected control (not recorded which). Both conserved end residues are part of each CDR3. Each record gives: D gene, J gene, V gene, clone size, CDR3 DNA, CDR3 protein. D genes are given only for firm matches. Part of the rows lack a size; the others show once, few, many or a class for expanded clones.

. | TRBJ2-3 | TRBV20-1 | . | TGCAGTGCTAGAGGGGATAGCACAGATACGCAGTATTTT | CSARGDSTDTQYF
. | TRBJ2-7 | TRBV7-4 | . | TGTGCCAGCAGCTTATACCCAGGATTGGTTTCCTGGGAGCAGTACTTC | CASSLYPGLVSWEQYF
. | TRBJ1-3 | TRBV28 | . | TGTGCCAGCACGTCGGGGGGCTCTGGAAACACCATATATTTT | CASTSGGSGNTIYF
TRBD2 | TRBJ2-7 | TRBV12-5 | few | TGTGCTAGTGGCTATACTAGCGGTGCCTACGAGCAGTACTTC | CASGYTSGAYEQYF
. | TRBJ1-1 | TRBV12-3/TRBV12-4 | . | TGTGCCAGCAGTTTTGGCGATGAAACTGAAGCTTTCTTT | CASSFGDETEAFF
. | TRBJ1-2 | TRBV7-2 | many | TGTGCCAGCAGGACAGACTATGGCTACACCTTC | CASRTDYGYTF
. | TRBJ1-3 | TRBV29-1 | medium-sized | TGCAGCGTTGAGACACTCGGAAACACCATATATTTT | CSVETLGNTIYF
TRBD1 | TRBJ2-5 | TRBV9 | few | TGTGCCAGCAGCGTGGGACAGGGGTACCAAGAGACCCAGTACTTC | CASSVGQGYQETQYF
. | TRBJ2-1 | TRBV7-9 | few | TGTGCCAGCAGCTTAGCTAGCAGAAACAATGAGCAGTTCTTC | CASSLASRNNEQFF
TRBD2 | TRBJ2-1 | TRBV9 | many | TGTGCCAGCAGCGTAGGAGGAGGAGCGGGAGGAGGGAATGAGCAGTTCTTC | CASSVGGGAGGGNEQFF
TRBD1 | TRBJ2-1 | TRBV9 | few | TGTGCCAGCAGCTTCGGACAGGGAACAACTGAGCAGTTCTTC | CASSFGQGTTEQFF
. | TRBJ2-1 | TRBV12-3/TRBV12-4 | many | TGTGCCAGCAGTTTGGTGCGAGACCCCTGGGACAATGAGCAGTTCTTC | CASSLVRDPWDNEQFF
TRBD1 | TRBJ1-4 | TRBV19 | . | TGTGCCAGTAGCGACGGGACAGGGGCGAATGAAAAACTGTTTTTT | CASSDGTGANEKLFF
. | TRBJ2-3 | TRBV5-1 | few | TGCGCCAGCAGCTTTGGGGAAACAGGGACTGATACGCAGTATTTT | CASSFGETGTDTQYF
. | TRBJ2-1 | TRBV27 | . | TGTGCCAGCAGTTTATCCTGGAACTCCTACAATGAGCAGTTCTTC | CASSLSWNSYNEQFF
. | TRBJ2-1 | TRBV11-2 | few | TGTGCCAGCAGCTCCGCTGCTCAGGGGTCCTACAATGAGCAGTTCTTC | CASSSAAQGSYNEQFF
TRBD1 | TRBJ1-5 | TRBV4-1 | few | TGCGCCAGCAGCCAAGAATGGACAGGGAAGCTGGGAAATCAGCCCCAGCATTTT | CASSQEWTGKLGNQPQHF
. | TRBJ2-3 | TRBV14 | . | TGTGCCAGCAGCCCATCGATTGATACGCAGTATTTT | CASSPSIDTQYF
. | TRBJ2-7 | TRBV27 | once | TGTGCCAGCAGTCCCGGGAGAGGGGGCTCCTACGAGCAGTACTTC | CASSPGRGGSYEQYF